Shown below are 8 T cell receptor beta chains from a single sample sequenced in a study of shared clonotypes between healthy human individuals. TCRdb's table, derived via immunoSEQ multiplex PCR, lists solely in-frame clones and lacks some. The sample has more than 550,000 clones; around 77% are singletons. Sequenced: memory CD4+ T cells sorted from blood. Subset given: CD45RA-negative fraction. These receptors came from a woman aged 30 to 39 in good health.

CDR3 protein: CASRSRLSAGTDTQYF. CDR3 coding DNA: TGTGCCAGCAGGTCAAGACTGTCTGCTGGCACAGATACGCAGTATTTT. This sequence joins TRBV28 and TRBJ2-3; the D is unclear. The CDR3 runs to 16 residues. Germline V lookup: CDR1 MDHEN, CDR2 SYDVKM. Between the trimmed V and J ends, which lost 6 bases and 1 base, there was a span of 17 bases.

The genes are TRBV25-1 and TRBJ2-5; tentative D call: TRBD1 (5 bases). Germline values: CDR1 MGHDK, CDR2 SYGVNS. V was trimmed by 8 bases and J by 2 bases, leaving 12 bases between them. The CDR3 length is 13 residues. The CDR3 DNA follows: TGTGCCAGCCGAGGACATCTACAAGAGACCCAGTACTTC. This translates into CASRGHLQETQYF. The full variable domain, in which reference TRBV25-1 and TRBJ2-5 provide the parts outside the CDR3, is EADIYQTPRYLVIGTGKKITLECSQTMGHDKMYWYQQDPGMELHLIHYSYGVNSTEKGDLSSESTVSRIRTEHFPLTLESARPSHTSQYLCASRGHLQETQYFGPGTRLLVL.

The rearrangement joins TRBV28 to TRBJ2-1; D is possibly TRBD1 or TRBD2 (5 bases each). Germline CDR1 is MDHEN and CDR2 is SYDVKM. The CDR3 loop spans 12 amino acids. The V end lost 7 bases, the J end lost 12 bases, and 16 bases lay between the germline ends. The CDR3 DNA reads TGTGCCAGCATAGGCCCCCGGGACGGGCAGTTCTTC. Translating gives CASIGPRDGQFF.

This clone was counted once. This chain links TRBV14 with TRBJ2-7; D could derive from TRBD1 or TRBD2 (5 bases each). The germline V gene encodes CDR1 SGHDN and CDR2 FVKESK. The CDR3 is 13 amino acids. V dropped 0 bases and J dropped 12 bases, with 15 bases sitting between them. CDR3 coding DNA: TGTGCCAGCAGCCAAGACGGGACCCGAATCTGGTACTTC. Its protein is CASSQDGTRIWYF.

CDR3 loop: CASSSGDYEQYF. CDR3 coding DNA: TGTGCCAGCAGCTCGGGGGACTACGAGCAGTACTTC. The chain joins TRBV11-3 to TRBJ2-7; a weak D match, TRBD2 (6 bases). CDR1 and CDR2 (germline): SGHNT, YENEEA. V was pared by 4 bases and J by 3 bases, with 7 bases between. The CDR3 loop spans 12 amino acids.

V is TRBV6-6 and J is TRBJ1-1; D might be TRBD1 (6 bases). The V end was cut by 5 bases, the J end by 5 bases, with 21 bases between. CDR3 length equals 16 residues. Germline CDR1 is MNHNY and CDR2 is SVGAGI (reference sequence). Here the CDR3 reads CASSPVTPGVGTEAFF. Written as DNA, the CDR3 is TGTGCCAGCAGTCCAGTTACCCCAGGGGTCGGAACTGAAGCTTTCTTT.

The rearrangement links TRBV18 to TRBJ1-1; no clear D gene. The CDR3 sequence is 16 residues long. The V and J ends lost 2 bases and 1 base respectively, with 14 bases between them. From germline, CDR1 is KGHSH and CDR2 LQKENI. CDR3 sequence: CASSPENLGSNTEAFF. The CDR3 DNA sequence: TGTGCCAGCTCACCAGAGAATCTGGGTTCGAACACTGAAGCTTTCTTT.

The chain employs TRBV5-4 and TRBJ2-2, with TRBD1 matching over 9 bases. The V gene's germline CDR1 is SGHNT and CDR2 YYREEE (reference sequence). The CDR3 loop spans 16 amino acids. The V segment lost 5 bases and the J segment 3 bases; nucleotides outside the gene matches: 8. CDR3 bases: TGTGCCAGCAGACCACAGGGGGCGGAGGACACCGGGGAGCTGTTTTTT. The encoded protein is CASRPQGAEDTGELFF.